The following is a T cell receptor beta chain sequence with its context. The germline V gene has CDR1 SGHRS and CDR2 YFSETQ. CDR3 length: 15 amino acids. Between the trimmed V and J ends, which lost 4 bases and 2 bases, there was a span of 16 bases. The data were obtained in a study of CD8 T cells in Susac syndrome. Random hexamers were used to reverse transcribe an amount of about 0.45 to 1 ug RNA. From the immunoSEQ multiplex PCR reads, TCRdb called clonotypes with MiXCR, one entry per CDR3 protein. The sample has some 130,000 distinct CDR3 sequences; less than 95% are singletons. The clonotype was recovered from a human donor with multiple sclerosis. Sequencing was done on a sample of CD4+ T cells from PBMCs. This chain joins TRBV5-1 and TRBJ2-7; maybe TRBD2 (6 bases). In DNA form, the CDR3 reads TGCGCCAGCAGCCCCCAAGGGACTGTACCCTACGAGCAGTACTTC. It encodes CASSPQGTVPYEQYF. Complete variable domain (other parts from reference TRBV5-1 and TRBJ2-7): KAGVTQTPRYLIKTRGQQVTLSCSPISGHRSVSWYQQTPGQGLQFLFEYFSETQRNKGNFPGRFSGRQFSNSRSEMNVSTLELGDSALYLCASSPQGTVPYEQYFGPGTRLTVT.